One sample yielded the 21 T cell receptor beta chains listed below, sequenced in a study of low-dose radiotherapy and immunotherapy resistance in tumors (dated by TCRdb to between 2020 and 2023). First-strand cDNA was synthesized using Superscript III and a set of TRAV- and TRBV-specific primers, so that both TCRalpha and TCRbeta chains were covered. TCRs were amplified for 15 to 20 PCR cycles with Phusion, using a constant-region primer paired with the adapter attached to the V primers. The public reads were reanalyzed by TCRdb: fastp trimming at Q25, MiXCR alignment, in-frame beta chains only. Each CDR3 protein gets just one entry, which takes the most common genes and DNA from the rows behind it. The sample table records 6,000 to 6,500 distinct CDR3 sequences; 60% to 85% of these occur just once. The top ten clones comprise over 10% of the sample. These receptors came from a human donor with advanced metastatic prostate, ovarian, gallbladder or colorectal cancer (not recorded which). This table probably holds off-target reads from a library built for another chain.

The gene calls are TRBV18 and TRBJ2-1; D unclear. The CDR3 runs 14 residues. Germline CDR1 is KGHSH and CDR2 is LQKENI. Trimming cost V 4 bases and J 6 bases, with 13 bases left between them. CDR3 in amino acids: CASSLPLGTNEQFF. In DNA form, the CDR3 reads TGTGCCAGCTCACTTCCCCTAGGAACCAATGAGCAGTTCTTC.

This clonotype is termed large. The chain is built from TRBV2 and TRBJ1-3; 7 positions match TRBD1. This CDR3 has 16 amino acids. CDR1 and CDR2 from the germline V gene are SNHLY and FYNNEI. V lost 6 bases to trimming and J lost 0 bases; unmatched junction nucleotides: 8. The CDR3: CASRPTGISSGNTIYF. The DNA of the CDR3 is TGTGCCAGCAGACCGACAGGGATAAGCTCTGGAAACACCATATATTTT.

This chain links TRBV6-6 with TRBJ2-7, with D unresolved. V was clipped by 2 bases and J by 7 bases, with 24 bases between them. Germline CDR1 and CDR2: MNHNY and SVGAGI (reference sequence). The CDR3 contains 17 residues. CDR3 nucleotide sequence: TGTGCCAGCAGTTACCTTAATTTACTGACACAAACTTATGAGCAGTACTTC. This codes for CASSYLNLLTQTYEQYF.

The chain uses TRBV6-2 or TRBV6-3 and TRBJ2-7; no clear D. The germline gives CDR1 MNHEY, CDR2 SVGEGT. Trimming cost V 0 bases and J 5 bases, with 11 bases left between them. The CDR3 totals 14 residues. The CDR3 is CASSYSEGWNEQYF. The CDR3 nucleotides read TGTGCCAGCAGTTACTCTGAAGGGTGGAACGAGCAGTACTTC.

CDR3 sequence: CASSPGQGAYGYTF. The DNA for the CDR3 is TGCGCCAGCAGCCCCGGACAGGGGGCCTATGGCTACACCTTC. V gene TRBV5-1 combines with J gene TRBJ1-2, with 11 bases fitting TRBD1. This CDR3 has 14 amino acids. The V segment lost 4 bases and the J segment 4 bases; nucleotides outside the gene matches: 3. The germline V gene encodes CDR1 SGHRS and CDR2 YFSETQ.

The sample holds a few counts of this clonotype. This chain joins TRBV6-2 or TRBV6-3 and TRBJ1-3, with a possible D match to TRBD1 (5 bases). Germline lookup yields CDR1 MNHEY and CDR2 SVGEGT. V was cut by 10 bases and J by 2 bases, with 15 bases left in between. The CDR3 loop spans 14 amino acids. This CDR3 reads CATSSGRAGNTIYF. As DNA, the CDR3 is TGTGCCACCTCCTCCGGCAGGGCTGGAAACACCATATATTTT.

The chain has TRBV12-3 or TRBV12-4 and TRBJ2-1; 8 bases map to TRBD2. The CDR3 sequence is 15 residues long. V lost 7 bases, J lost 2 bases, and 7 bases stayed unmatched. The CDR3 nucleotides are TGTGCCAGCATCTGGGGGACTAGAGCCTACAATGAGCAGTTCTTC. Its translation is CASIWGTRAYNEQFF.

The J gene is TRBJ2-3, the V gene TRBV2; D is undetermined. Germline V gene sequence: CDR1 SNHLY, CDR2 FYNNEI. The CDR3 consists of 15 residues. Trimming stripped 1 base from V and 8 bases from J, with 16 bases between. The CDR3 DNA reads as TGTGCCAGCAGTGAAGAACGAGGCGTCTTGGGTACGCAGTATTTT. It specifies CASSEERGVLGTQYF.

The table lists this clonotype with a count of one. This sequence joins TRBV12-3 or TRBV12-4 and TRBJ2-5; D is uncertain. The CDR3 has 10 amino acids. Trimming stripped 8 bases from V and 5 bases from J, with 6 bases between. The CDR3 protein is CASSQETQYF. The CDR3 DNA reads TGTGCCAGCTCCCAGGAGACCCAGTACTTC.

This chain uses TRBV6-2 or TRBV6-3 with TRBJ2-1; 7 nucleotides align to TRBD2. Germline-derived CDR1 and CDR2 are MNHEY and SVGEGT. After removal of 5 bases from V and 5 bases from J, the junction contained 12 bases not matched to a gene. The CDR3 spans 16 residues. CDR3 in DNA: TGTGCCAGCAGTGAATCCCAGCGGGGAATAAACAATGAGCAGTTCTTC. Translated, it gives CASSESQRGINNEQFF.

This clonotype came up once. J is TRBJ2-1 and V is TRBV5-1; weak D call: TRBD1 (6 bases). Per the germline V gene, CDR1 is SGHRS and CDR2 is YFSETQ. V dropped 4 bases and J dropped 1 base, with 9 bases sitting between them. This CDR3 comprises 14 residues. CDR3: CASSPGESYNEQFF. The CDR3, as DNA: TGCGCCAGCAGCCCAGGGGAATCCTACAATGAGCAGTTCTTC.

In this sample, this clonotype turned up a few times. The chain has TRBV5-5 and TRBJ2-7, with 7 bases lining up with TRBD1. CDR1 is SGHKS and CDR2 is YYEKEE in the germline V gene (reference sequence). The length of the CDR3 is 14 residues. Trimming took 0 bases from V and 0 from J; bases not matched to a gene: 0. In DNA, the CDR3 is TGTGCCAGCAGCTTGGGGGACAGCTCCTACGAGCAGTACTTC. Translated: CASSLGDSSYEQYF.

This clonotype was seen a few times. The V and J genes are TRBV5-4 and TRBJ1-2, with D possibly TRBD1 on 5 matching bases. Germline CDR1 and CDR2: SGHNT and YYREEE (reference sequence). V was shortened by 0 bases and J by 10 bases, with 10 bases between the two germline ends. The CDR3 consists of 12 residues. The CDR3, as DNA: TGTGCCAGCAGCTTGGTCCAGGGCGCCTACACCTTC. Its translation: CASSLVQGAYTF.

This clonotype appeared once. The CDR3 DNA is TGTGCCAGCAGCTTAGAATCTCGGGGCGAGCAGTACTTC. This translates into CASSLESRGEQYF. The V and J genes are TRBV13 and TRBJ2-7; tentative D call: TRBD2 (5 bases). The CDR3 totals 13 residues. CDR1 is PRHDT, CDR2 FYEKMQ, per germline (reference sequence). V lost 1 base and J 6 bases, leaving 10 bases between the germline ends.

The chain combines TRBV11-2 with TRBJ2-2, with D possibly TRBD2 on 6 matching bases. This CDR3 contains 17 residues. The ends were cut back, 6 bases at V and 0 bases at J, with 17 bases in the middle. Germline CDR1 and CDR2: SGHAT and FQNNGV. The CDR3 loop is CASRHPGRRPNTGELFF. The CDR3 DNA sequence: TGTGCCAGCAGACACCCGGGGAGGCGCCCGAACACCGGGGAGCTGTTTTTT.

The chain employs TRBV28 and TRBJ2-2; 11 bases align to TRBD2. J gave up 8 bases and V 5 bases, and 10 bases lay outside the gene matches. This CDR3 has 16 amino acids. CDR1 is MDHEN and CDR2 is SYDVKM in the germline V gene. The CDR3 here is CASSPGLAGELGELFF. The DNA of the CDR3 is TGTGCCAGCAGTCCAGGACTAGCGGGTGAATTAGGGGAGCTGTTTTTT.

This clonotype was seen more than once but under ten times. CDR3 sequence reads: CATSTEDFYEQYF. CDR3 coding DNA: TGTGCCACATCGACAGAAGACTTTTACGAGCAGTACTTC. The V call is TRBV28, the J call TRBJ2-7; weak D call: TRBD1 (5 bases). V dropped 10 bases and J dropped 4 bases, with 17 bases sitting between them. CDR1 and CDR2 (germline): MDHEN, SYDVKM. The CDR3 runs 13 residues.

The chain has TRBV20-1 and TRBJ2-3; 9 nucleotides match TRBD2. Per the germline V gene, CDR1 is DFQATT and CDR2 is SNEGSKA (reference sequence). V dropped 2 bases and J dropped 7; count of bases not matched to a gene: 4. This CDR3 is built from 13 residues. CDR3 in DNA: TGCAGTGCTAGAAGGCGGGGGGGCAATACGCAGTATTTT. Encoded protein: CSARRRGGNTQYF.

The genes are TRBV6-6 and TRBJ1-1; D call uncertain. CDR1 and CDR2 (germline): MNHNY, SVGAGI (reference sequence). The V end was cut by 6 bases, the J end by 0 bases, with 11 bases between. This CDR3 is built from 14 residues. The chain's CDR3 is CASSKRTMNTEAFF. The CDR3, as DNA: TGTGCCAGCAGCAAACGGACGATGAACACTGAAGCTTTCTTT.

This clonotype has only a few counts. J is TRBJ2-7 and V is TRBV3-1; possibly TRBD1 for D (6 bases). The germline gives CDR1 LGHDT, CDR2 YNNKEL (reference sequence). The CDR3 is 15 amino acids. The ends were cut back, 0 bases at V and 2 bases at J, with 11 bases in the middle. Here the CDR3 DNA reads TGTGCCAGCAGCCAAGATGTGGGGGCCCCCTACGAGCAGTACTTC. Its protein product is CASSQDVGAPYEQYF.

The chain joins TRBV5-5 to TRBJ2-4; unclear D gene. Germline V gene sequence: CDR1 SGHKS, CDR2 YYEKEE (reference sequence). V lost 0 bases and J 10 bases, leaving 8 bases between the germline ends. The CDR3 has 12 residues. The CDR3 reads CASSLGSQIQYF. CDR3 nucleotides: TGTGCCAGCAGCTTGGGATCGCAGATTCAGTACTTC.